These T cell receptor beta chains were read from a single sample in a study of cytomegalovirus exposure and HLA in healthy donors. Libraries were prepared by immunoSEQ multiplex PCR; TCRdb keeps only in-frame clonotypes and omits some of them. The table includes about 160,000 clones, 80% to 85% detected once. Sequencing input: PBMCs. The receptor source for this set is a man aged 30-40 years in good health and CMV-seropositive. Both conserved end residues are part of each CDR3. Each record gives: CDR3 protein, CDR3 DNA, J gene, V gene, D gene, clone size. The D gene is left open where the match is weak. Only some rows state a clone size, as once, few, many or a class for expanded clones.

CDR3: CASRETTGAVEAFF
DNA: TGTGCCAGCAGGGAGACGACAGGAGCGGTTGAAGCTTTCTTT
J: TRBJ1-1
V: TRBV28
D: -
size: few

CDR3: CASSEAGGWQAQHF
DNA: TGTGCCAGCAGTGAAGCGGGAGGATGGCAGGCCCAGCATTTT
J: TRBJ1-5
V: TRBV2
D: -
size: few

CDR3: CSVEVRRAGGYNEQFF
DNA: TGCAGCGTTGAAGTGCGGAGGGCGGGGGGCTACAATGAGCAGTTCTTC
J: TRBJ2-1
V: TRBV29-1
D: TRBD2
size: -

CDR3: CATTKYTGTSGGNEQFF
DNA: TGTGCCACCACTAAATACACCGGGACTAGCGGGGGCAATGAGCAGTTCTTC
J: TRBJ2-1
V: TRBV28
D: TRBD2
size: -

CDR3: CASSQGLDQPQHF
DNA: TGTGCCAGCAGCCAGGGACTGGATCAGCCCCAGCATTTT
J: TRBJ1-5
V: TRBV14
D: -
size: few

CDR3: CANSTEQETQYF
DNA: TGCGCCAACTCGACAGAGCAAGAGACCCAGTACTTC
J: TRBJ2-5
V: TRBV23-1
D: -
size: -

CDR3: CASSQGSTDTQYF
DNA: TGTGCCAGTAGTCAGGGGAGCACAGATACGCAGTATTTT
J: TRBJ2-3
V: TRBV19
D: -
size: -

CDR3: CAISEFRDRDTEAFF
DNA: TGTGCCATCAGTGAGTTCAGAGACAGGGACACTGAAGCTTTCTTT
J: TRBJ1-1
V: TRBV10-3
D: TRBD1
size: -

CDR3: CASSHLDKNTEAFF
DNA: TGCGCCAGCAGCCATTTGGACAAGAACACTGAAGCTTTCTTT
J: TRBJ1-1
V: TRBV4-1
D: -
size: -

CDR3: CASSEVQGGGNTIYF
DNA: TGTGCCAGCAGTGAGGTTCAGGGAGGAGGAAACACCATATATTTT
J: TRBJ1-3
V: TRBV6-1
D: -
size: -

CDR3: CASSYGGHRYF
DNA: TGTGCCAGCAGTTACGGGGGACATAGGTACTTC
J: TRBJ2-7
V: TRBV6-5
D: -
size: -

CDR3: CASSLTGAGQPQHF
DNA: TGTGCCAGCAGTTTGACAGGGGCCGGACAGCCCCAGCATTTT
J: TRBJ1-5
V: TRBV27
D: TRBD1
size: -

CDR3: CASSLAGLATEQYF
DNA: TGTGCCAGCAGCCTCGCGGGACTAGCGACCGAGCAGTACTTC
J: TRBJ2-7
V: TRBV5-6
D: TRBD2
size: -

CDR3: CAWSLRPGSNQPQHF
DNA: TGTGCCTGGAGTCTGCGTCCCGGTAGCAATCAGCCCCAGCATTTT
J: TRBJ1-5
V: TRBV30
D: -
size: -

CDR3: CASSPGTGQGYEQYF
DNA: TGTGCCAGCAGCCCTGGGACGGGACAGGGCTACGAGCAGTACTTC
J: TRBJ2-7
V: TRBV7-2
D: TRBD1
size: -

CDR3: CASSRQGTRGYTF
DNA: TGTGCCAGCAGTCGACAGGGCACCCGGGGCTACACCTTC
J: TRBJ1-2
V: TRBV6-5
D: TRBD1
size: -

CDR3: CASSFTGLAGGLRTDTQYF
DNA: TGTGCCAGCAGCTTCACTGGACTAGCGGGAGGGCTTCGCACAGATACGCAGTATTTT
J: TRBJ2-3
V: TRBV27
D: TRBD2
size: -

CDR3: CASSKQGNYEQYF
DNA: TGTGCCAGCAGCAAACAGGGAAACTACGAGCAGTACTTC
J: TRBJ2-7
V: TRBV9
D: -
size: once

CDR3: CASSLGISTGELFF
DNA: TGTGCCAGCAGTCTCGGGATTTCCACCGGGGAGCTGTTTTTT
J: TRBJ2-2
V: TRBV27
D: -
size: -

CDR3: CASSDLLAGVGETQYF
DNA: TGTGCCAGCAGCGATTTACTAGCGGGAGTTGGAGAGACCCAGTACTTC
J: TRBJ2-5
V: TRBV25-1
D: TRBD2
size: -

CDR3: CASSLSRQGWTEAFF
DNA: TGTGCCAGCAGCTTGTCTCGGCAGGGATGGACTGAAGCTTTCTTT
J: TRBJ1-1
V: TRBV5-4
D: -
size: few

CDR3: CASSLFGENYGYTF
DNA: TGTGCCAGCAGTTTATTCGGGGAGAACTATGGCTACACCTTC
J: TRBJ1-2
V: TRBV27
D: -
size: -

CDR3: CASSLGGTSYQPQHF
DNA: TGTGCCAGCAGTTTAGGGGGGACCAGCTATCAGCCCCAGCATTTT
J: TRBJ1-5
V: TRBV28
D: -
size: -

CDR3: CASTPGGLVEKLFF
DNA: TGTGCCAGCACCCCCGGGGGATTGGTGGAAAAACTGTTTTTT
J: TRBJ1-4
V: TRBV6-6
D: -
size: -

CDR3: CASSGPGPSWPLHF
DNA: TGTGCCAGCAGTGGGCCTGGCCCTAGTTGGCCCCTCCACTTT
J: TRBJ1-6
V: TRBV2
D: -
size: few

CDR3: CARSPTRTSGSYEQYF
DNA: TGTGCCAGAAGCCCCACGCGGACTAGCGGCTCCTACGAGCAGTACTTC
J: TRBJ2-7
V: TRBV5-3
D: TRBD2
size: -

CDR3: CASSATGAQPQHF
DNA: TGTGCCAGCAGCGCCACAGGGGCCCAGCCCCAGCATTTT
J: TRBJ1-5
V: TRBV7-6
D: TRBD1
size: -

CDR3: CASSERQGEGYTF
DNA: TGTGCCAGCAGCGAACGACAGGGGGAAGGCTACACCTTC
J: TRBJ1-2
V: TRBV9
D: TRBD1
size: -

CDR3: CASSATGTGEYEQYF
DNA: TGTGCCAGCAGTGCGACCGGGACAGGGGAGTACGAGCAGTACTTC
J: TRBJ2-7
V: TRBV28
D: TRBD1
size: -

CDR3: CAISETSGRANEQYF
DNA: TGTGCCATCAGTGAGACTAGCGGGAGAGCCAACGAGCAGTACTTC
J: TRBJ2-7
V: TRBV10-3
D: TRBD2
size: -

CDR3: CAWSRNTGELFF
DNA: TGTGCCTGGAGCAGAAACACCGGGGAGCTGTTTTTT
J: TRBJ2-2
V: TRBV30
D: -
size: -

CDR3: CATQGQGRAGELFF
DNA: TGTGCCACTCAGGGCCAGGGGAGGGCCGGGGAGCTGTTTTTT
J: TRBJ2-2
V: TRBV28
D: -
size: -

CDR3: CASSHQGTNEQYF
DNA: TGTGCCAGCAGCCACCAGGGTACCAACGAGCAGTACTTC
J: TRBJ2-7
V: TRBV6-6
D: -
size: few

CDR3: CAIRGGKQGAPYGYTF
DNA: TGTGCCATCAGAGGGGGCAAACAGGGGGCGCCGTATGGCTACACCTTC
J: TRBJ1-2
V: TRBV10-3
D: TRBD1
size: -

CDR3: CASSYPTGGIETQYF
DNA: TGTGCCAGCAGTTACCCAACAGGGGGGATAGAGACCCAGTACTTC
J: TRBJ2-5
V: TRBV6-5
D: TRBD1
size: -

CDR3: CASSQHSGSPYEQYF
DNA: TGTGCCAGCAGCCAACATAGCGGGAGTCCCTACGAGCAGTACTTC
J: TRBJ2-7
V: TRBV11-2
D: TRBD2
size: -

CDR3: CASSSSGSYEQYF
DNA: TGTGCCAGCAGTTCTAGCGGGAGCTACGAGCAGTACTTC
J: TRBJ2-7
V: TRBV6-6
D: TRBD2
size: -

CDR3: CASSNHSNSPLHF
DNA: TGTGCCAGCAGTAACCACAGTAATTCACCCCTCCACTTT
J: TRBJ1-6
V: TRBV6-5
D: -
size: -

CDR3: CASSSTGAASKHTQYF
DNA: TGTGCCAGCAGCTCCACAGGGGCCGCCAGCAAGCATACGCAGTATTTT
J: TRBJ2-3
V: TRBV5-4
D: TRBD1
size: -

CDR3: CASSAAYYGYTF
DNA: TGTGCCAGTAGTGCGGCTTACTATGGCTACACCTTC
J: TRBJ1-2
V: TRBV19
D: -
size: -

CDR3: CASSFTPSQPQHF
DNA: TGTGCCAGCAGCTTTACCCCTAGTCAGCCCCAGCATTTT
J: TRBJ1-5
V: TRBV7-2
D: -
size: -

CDR3: CASSSELRGFGNEQFF
DNA: TGTGCCAGCAGCTCAGAGTTGCGGGGGTTCGGGAATGAGCAGTTCTTC
J: TRBJ2-1
V: TRBV7-6
D: TRBD2
size: -

CDR3: CASSPLAGGNNEQFF
DNA: TGTGCCAGCAGCCCGCTAGCGGGGGGAAACAATGAGCAGTTCTTC
J: TRBJ2-1
V: TRBV7-9
D: TRBD2
size: -

CDR3: CASRSPGTGELFF
DNA: TGTGCCAGCAGGAGCCCGGGCACCGGGGAGCTGTTTTTT
J: TRBJ2-2
V: TRBV6-4
D: -
size: -

CDR3: CATSTRGLAKANEQFF
DNA: TGTGCCACCAGCACAAGGGGACTAGCGAAGGCCAATGAGCAGTTCTTC
J: TRBJ2-1
V: TRBV15
D: TRBD2
size: -

CDR3: CASSVHDGQSGYGYTF
DNA: TGTGCCAGCAGCGTGCATGACGGTCAGTCGGGGTATGGCTACACCTTC
J: TRBJ1-2
V: TRBV9
D: -
size: -

CDR3: CASSKRQGENSPLHF
DNA: TGTGCCAGCAGCAAAAGACAGGGGGAAAATTCACCCCTCCACTTT
J: TRBJ1-6
V: TRBV5-6
D: TRBD1
size: -

CDR3: CASSRDRGPNQPQHF
DNA: TGTGCCAGCAGTAGGGACAGGGGGCCAAATCAGCCCCAGCATTTT
J: TRBJ1-5
V: TRBV2
D: TRBD1
size: -

CDR3: CASSFTLGRQFF
DNA: TGTGCCAGCAGCTTCACTTTGGGGAGGCAGTTCTTC
J: TRBJ2-1
V: TRBV11-3
D: -
size: -

CDR3: CASSFGRGGYEQYF
DNA: TGTGCCAGCAGCTTTGGGCGGGGTGGCTACGAGCAGTACTTC
J: TRBJ2-7
V: TRBV5-6
D: -
size: -

CDR3: CASSSQGLETQYF
DNA: TGTGCCAGCAGTTCACAGGGCCTAGAGACCCAGTACTTC
J: TRBJ2-5
V: TRBV6-5
D: -
size: once

CDR3: CASSKGGGTGKNIQYF
DNA: TGTGCCAGCAGCAAAGGGGGTGGGACAGGGAAAAACATTCAGTACTTC
J: TRBJ2-4
V: TRBV7-2
D: TRBD1
size: -

CDR3: CASSALTAKETQYF
DNA: TGCGCCAGCAGCGCCCTGACAGCAAAAGAGACCCAGTACTTC
J: TRBJ2-5
V: TRBV5-1
D: -
size: -

CDR3: CASSSAGVNTEAFF
DNA: TGTGCCAGTAGTAGTGCAGGGGTGAACACTGAAGCTTTCTTT
J: TRBJ1-1
V: TRBV19
D: -
size: -

CDR3: CASSPTTSSYEQYF
DNA: TGCGCCAGCAGCCCCACGACTAGCTCCTACGAGCAGTACTTC
J: TRBJ2-7
V: TRBV4-3
D: -
size: -

CDR3: CASSPLLHSNTGELFF
DNA: TGTGCCAGCAGCCCTCTTTTACATTCGAACACCGGGGAGCTGTTTTTT
J: TRBJ2-2
V: TRBV14
D: -
size: few

CDR3: CASSAMGQGEDEQFF
DNA: TGTGCCAGCAGTGCAATGGGACAGGGGGAAGATGAGCAGTTCTTC
J: TRBJ2-1
V: TRBV6-5
D: TRBD1
size: -